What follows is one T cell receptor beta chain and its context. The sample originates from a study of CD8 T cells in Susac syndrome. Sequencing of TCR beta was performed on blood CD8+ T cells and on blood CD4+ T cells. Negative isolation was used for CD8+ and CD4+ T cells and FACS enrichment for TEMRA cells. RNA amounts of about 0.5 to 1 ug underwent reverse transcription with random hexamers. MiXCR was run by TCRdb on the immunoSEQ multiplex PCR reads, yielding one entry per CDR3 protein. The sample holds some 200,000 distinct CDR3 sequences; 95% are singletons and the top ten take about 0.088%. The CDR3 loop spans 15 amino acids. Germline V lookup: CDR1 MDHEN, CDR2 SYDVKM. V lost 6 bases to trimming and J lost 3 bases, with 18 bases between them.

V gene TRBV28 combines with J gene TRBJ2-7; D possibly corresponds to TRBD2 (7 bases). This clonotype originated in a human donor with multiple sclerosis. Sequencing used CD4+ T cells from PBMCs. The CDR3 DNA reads TGTGCCAGCAGCCTCCCGGGGGGCGGAATCTACGAGCAGTACTTC. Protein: CASSLPGGGIYEQYF.